The clone carrying this TCR beta chain was counted at least ten times. The antigen remains unidentified. The CDR3 spans 15 residues. The germline V gene encodes CDR1 SGDLS and CDR2 YYNGEE. Trimming removed 9 bases from V and 4 bases from J, with 19 bases in between. The data were obtained in a study of Graves' ophthalmopathy and Graves' hyperthyroidism. RNA transcripts served as template for amplifying TCR beta CDR3 sequences. HTBI primers served in a first-round RT-PCR, which a second-round multiplex PCR followed. Via MiXCR, TCRdb re-called the multiplex PCR reads, giving one row per CDR3 protein. The sample contains about 390,000 distinct CDR3 sequences, roughly a sixth of which appear only once. The diagnostic workup employed clinical symptoms, serum thyroxine, TRAb, thyroid ultrasound and orbital computed tomography. Overall study findings and caveats: As the model predicted ophthalmopathy progression, it achieved a sensitivity of 70.59% and a specificity of 72.22%.

The sequencing input was peripheral blood. The chain links TRBV9 to TRBJ2-2, with D maybe TRBD1 (6 bases). This receptor was taken from an adult woman with stable Graves' hyperthyroidism. The CDR3 protein is CATRTRDRTTGELFF. Here the CDR3 DNA reads TGTGCCACCAGAACTCGTGACAGGACCACCGGGGAGCTGTTTTTT.